This T cell receptor (beta chain) was captured in a study of shared clonotypes between healthy human individuals. The germline CDR1 and CDR2 sequences are MDHEN and SYDVKM. Trimming shortened V by 6 bases and J by 2 bases, and 4 bases separated the two germline ends. This CDR3 spans 11 amino acids. Libraries were prepared by immunoSEQ multiplex PCR; TCRdb keeps only in-frame clonotypes and omits some of them. Of roughly 2.5 million clones detected, around 94% appear once; the ten largest clones hold 0.11% to 0.15%. Notes on this clone: A much larger clone is a single base away; this may be a read error. The sample holds other DNA sequences that translate to the same CDR3.

Sequencing was carried out using naive CD4+ T cells sorted from blood. Subset given: CD45RA+ positively selected. V is TRBV28 and J is TRBJ2-5; no reliable D call. The receptor's source is a man aged 18 to 29 in good health. The CDR3 reads CASSLQETQYF. CDR3 in DNA: TGTGCCAGCAGCTTGCAAGAGACCCAGTACTTC.